The rows below give T cell receptor beta chains drawn from one sample of a study of blood T cell repertoires in COVID-19. Sequencing used immunoSEQ multiplex PCR; TCRdb keeps in-frame clones, though not all of them. The data show around 80,000 clones, approximately 81% seen once. Material for sequencing was peripheral blood. The receptors here all came from a woman of 80 years or more with active or convalescent COVID-19. The CDR3 runs from the conserved cysteine through the conserved F or W. The D gene is left open where the match is weak. Not all rows give a size; the values are once, few, many and, for expanded clones, a class.

clone_size: NA; v_call: TRBV20-1; d_call: NA; j_call: TRBJ1-2; cdr3_nt: TGCAGTGCCCCCCGGGGGGATGGCTACACCTTC; cdr3_aa: CSAPRGDGYTF
clone_size: NA; v_call: TRBV27; d_call: TRBD2; j_call: TRBJ2-2; cdr3_nt: TGTGCCAGCAGTTTGCTAGCGGGCACCGGGGAGCTGTTTTTT; cdr3_aa: CASSLLAGTGELFF
clone_size: NA; v_call: TRBV19; d_call: NA; j_call: TRBJ2-7; cdr3_nt: TGTGCCAGTAGTGGATCTTTGACTAGCTCCTACGAGCAGTACTTC; cdr3_aa: CASSGSLTSSYEQYF
clone_size: NA; v_call: TRBV29-1; d_call: NA; j_call: TRBJ1-4; cdr3_nt: TGCAGCGCAAAACAGGGTAATGATGAAAAACTGTTTTTT; cdr3_aa: CSAKQGNDEKLFF
clone_size: once; v_call: TRBV7-2; d_call: TRBD1; j_call: TRBJ2-3; cdr3_nt: TGTGCCAGCAGCTTAGGGACAGGGGTAGCAGATACGCAGTATTTT; cdr3_aa: CASSLGTGVADTQYF
clone_size: NA; v_call: TRBV11-3; d_call: NA; j_call: TRBJ2-7; cdr3_nt: TGTGCCAGCAGCTTAGTAACGGGACAATCCTACGAGCAGTACTTC; cdr3_aa: CASSLVTGQSYEQYF
clone_size: NA; v_call: TRBV14; d_call: TRBD2; j_call: TRBJ2-1; cdr3_nt: TGTGCCAGCAGCACTTTGACTAGCGGGGGCCCAAGGTCGGGTGAGCAGTTCTTC; cdr3_aa: CASSTLTSGGPRSGEQFF
clone_size: NA; v_call: TRBV19; d_call: NA; j_call: TRBJ1-2; cdr3_nt: TGTGCCAGTAGCATTAACTATGGCTACACCTTC; cdr3_aa: CASSINYGYTF
clone_size: few; v_call: TRBV3-1/TRBV3-2; d_call: TRBD2; j_call: TRBJ2-1; cdr3_nt: TGTGCCAGCAGCCATGTGGTAGCGGGACATGGGGAAAACAATGAGCAGTTCTTC; cdr3_aa: CASSHVVAGHGENNEQFF
clone_size: NA; v_call: TRBV19; d_call: NA; j_call: TRBJ2-2; cdr3_nt: TGTGCCAGTAGTTCGGGGGGCTCGAACACCGGGGAGCTGTTTTTT; cdr3_aa: CASSSGGSNTGELFF
clone_size: NA; v_call: TRBV28; d_call: NA; j_call: TRBJ1-6; cdr3_nt: TGTGCCAGCAGCCGACAGCTTAGGGCCCTCCACTTT; cdr3_aa: CASSRQLRALHF
clone_size: NA; v_call: TRBV25-1; d_call: NA; j_call: TRBJ1-5; cdr3_nt: TGTGCCAGCAGTGAATGGGGAGAGAAGCAGCCCCAGCATTTT; cdr3_aa: CASSEWGEKQPQHF
clone_size: NA; v_call: TRBV29-1; d_call: TRBD1; j_call: TRBJ1-5; cdr3_nt: TGCACCACGGGGTGGACAGGGGTCAATCAGCCCCAGCATTTT; cdr3_aa: CTTGWTGVNQPQHF
clone_size: NA; v_call: TRBV5-5; d_call: TRBD2; j_call: TRBJ2-1; cdr3_nt: TGTGCCAGCAGCAGGACTAGCGGGGGACCTAAGAGCTCCTACAATGAGCAGTTCTTC; cdr3_aa: CASSRTSGGPKSSYNEQFF
clone_size: NA; v_call: TRBV7-6; d_call: NA; j_call: TRBJ1-1; cdr3_nt: TGTGCCAGCAGCTTATCGGGGACACCGAACACTGAAGCTTTCTTT; cdr3_aa: CASSLSGTPNTEAFF
clone_size: NA; v_call: TRBV7-2; d_call: TRBD2; j_call: TRBJ2-7; cdr3_nt: TGTGCCAGCAGCTTATCACTAGCGGATTACGAGCAGTACTTC; cdr3_aa: CASSLSLADYEQYF
clone_size: once; v_call: TRBV11-2; d_call: NA; j_call: TRBJ2-5; cdr3_nt: TGTGCCAGCAGCTTTGGCCTCGGGGAGACCCAGTACTTC; cdr3_aa: CASSFGLGETQYF
clone_size: NA; v_call: TRBV14; d_call: NA; j_call: TRBJ1-2; cdr3_nt: TGTGCCAGCAGCCAAGAAGTCGGGACACAAGCTAACTATGGCTACACCTTC; cdr3_aa: CASSQEVGTQANYGYTF
clone_size: NA; v_call: TRBV18; d_call: NA; j_call: TRBJ2-7; cdr3_nt: TGTGCCAGCTCACTTGGTAACAGCTACGAGCAGTACTTC; cdr3_aa: CASSLGNSYEQYF
clone_size: NA; v_call: TRBV9; d_call: NA; j_call: TRBJ2-3; cdr3_nt: TGTGCCAGCAGCGTGAGGACTGGATCTGTCACAGATACGCAGTATTTT; cdr3_aa: CASSVRTGSVTDTQYF
clone_size: NA; v_call: TRBV5-4; d_call: TRBD2; j_call: TRBJ2-3; cdr3_nt: TGTGCCAGCAGCCCCCCGGGACTAGGAATCCCAGATACGCAGTATTTT; cdr3_aa: CASSPPGLGIPDTQYF
clone_size: NA; v_call: TRBV19; d_call: NA; j_call: TRBJ1-1; cdr3_nt: TGTGCCAGTAGTATGGGAAGGGGCAGGAACACTGAAGCTTTCTTT; cdr3_aa: CASSMGRGRNTEAFF
clone_size: NA; v_call: TRBV6-2/TRBV6-3; d_call: NA; j_call: TRBJ1-1; cdr3_nt: TGTGCCAGCAGCGGACAGATAAACACTGAAGCTTTCTTT; cdr3_aa: CASSGQINTEAFF